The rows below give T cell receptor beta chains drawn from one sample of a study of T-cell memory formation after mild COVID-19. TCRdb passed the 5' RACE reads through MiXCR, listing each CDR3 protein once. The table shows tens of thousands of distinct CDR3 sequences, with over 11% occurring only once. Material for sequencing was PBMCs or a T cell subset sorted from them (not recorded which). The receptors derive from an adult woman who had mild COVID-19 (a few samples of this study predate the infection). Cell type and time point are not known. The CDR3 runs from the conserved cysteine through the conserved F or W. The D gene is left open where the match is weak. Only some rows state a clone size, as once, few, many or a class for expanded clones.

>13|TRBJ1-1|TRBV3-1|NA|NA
CASSQAGNTEAFF
TGTGCCAGCAGCCAAGCAGGGAACACTGAAGCTTTCTTT
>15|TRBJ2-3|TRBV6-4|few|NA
CASSVAGASADTQYF
TGTGCCAGCAGTGTCGCAGGGGCCAGCGCAGATACGCAGTATTTT
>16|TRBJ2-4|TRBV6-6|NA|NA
CASSSNSQGPKNIQYF
TGTGCCAGCAGTTCCAATTCCCAGGGTCCCAAAAACATTCAGTACTTC
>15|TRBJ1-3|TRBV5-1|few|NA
CASSPDSSSGNTIYF
TGCGCCAGCAGCCCAGACTCGAGCTCTGGAAACACCATATATTTT
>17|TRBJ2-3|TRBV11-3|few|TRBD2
CASCAPSGTSAADTQYF
TGTGCCAGCTGTGCGCCGAGTGGGACTAGCGCCGCAGATACGCAGTATTTT
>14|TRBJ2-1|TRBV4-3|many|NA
CASSQGEPSNEQFF
TGCGCCAGCAGCCAAGGGGAACCTTCCAATGAGCAGTTCTTC
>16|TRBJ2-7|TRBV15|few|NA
CATSRDRAGDWGEQYF
TGTGCCACCAGCAGAGATAGGGCCGGCGACTGGGGCGAGCAGTACTTC
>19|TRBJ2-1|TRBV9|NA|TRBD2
CASSVSGSGRPSSYNEQFF
TGTGCCAGCAGCGTATCGGGTAGCGGGAGGCCTAGCTCCTACAATGAGCAGTTCTTC
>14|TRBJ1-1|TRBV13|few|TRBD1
CASRPGQRNTEAFF
TGTGCCAGCAGACCGGGACAGCGGAACACTGAAGCTTTCTTT
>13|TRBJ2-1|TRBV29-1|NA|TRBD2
CSVDGGNYNEQFF
TGCAGCGTTGACGGGGGGAACTACAATGAGCAGTTCTTC
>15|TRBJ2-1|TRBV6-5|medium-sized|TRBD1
CASTLRDRAIDEQFF
TGTGCCAGCACCCTGCGTGACAGGGCCATCGATGAGCAGTTCTTC
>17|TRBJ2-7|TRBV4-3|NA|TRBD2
CASSQDMAGGPFYEQYF
TGCGCCAGCAGCCAAGATATGGCGGGAGGGCCTTTCTACGAGCAGTACTTC
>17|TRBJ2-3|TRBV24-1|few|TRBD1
CATSDPARQGEGDTQYF
TGTGCCACCAGTGATCCAGCACGACAGGGGGAAGGAGATACGCAGTATTTT
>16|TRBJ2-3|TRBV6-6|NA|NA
CASSYEGTLTTDTQYF
TGTGCCAGCAGTTACGAAGGTACCCTCACCACAGATACGCAGTATTTT
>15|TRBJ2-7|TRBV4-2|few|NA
CASSQEAGLPYEQYF
TGTGCCAGCAGCCAAGAAGCGGGCCTCCCCTACGAGCAGTACTTC
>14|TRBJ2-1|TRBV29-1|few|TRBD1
CSVTGTGSYNEQFF
TGCAGCGTTACCGGGACAGGCTCCTACAATGAGCAGTTCTTC
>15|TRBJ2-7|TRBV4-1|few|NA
CASSQDGGLPYEQYF
TGCGCCAGCAGCCAAGACGGGGGACTTCCCTACGAGCAGTACTTC
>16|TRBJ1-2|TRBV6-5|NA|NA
CASGSRGPDVPYGYTF
TGTGCCAGCGGATCCCGGGGCCCCGACGTACCTTATGGCTACACCTTC
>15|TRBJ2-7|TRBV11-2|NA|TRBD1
CASSRPGQRSYEQYF
TGTGCCAGCAGCAGACCGGGACAGAGATCCTACGAGCAGTACTTC
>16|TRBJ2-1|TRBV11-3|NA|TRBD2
CASSSQREVSYNEQFF
TGTGCCAGCAGCTCTCAGCGGGAGGTCTCCTACAATGAGCAGTTCTTC
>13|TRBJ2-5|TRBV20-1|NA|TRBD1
CSAQGQAQETQYF
TGCAGTGCCCAGGGACAGGCACAAGAGACCCAGTACTTC
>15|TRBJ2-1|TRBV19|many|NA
CASSILWGAYNEQFF
TGTGCCAGTTCCATTTTGTGGGGGGCATACAATGAGCAGTTCTTC
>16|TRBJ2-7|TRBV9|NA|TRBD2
CASSAQGREPRNEQYF
TGTGCCAGCAGCGCCCAAGGGCGGGAGCCACGGAACGAGCAGTACTTC
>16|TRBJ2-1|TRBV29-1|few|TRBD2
CSVEDPDSGDYNEQFF
TGCAGCGTTGAAGATCCCGACAGCGGGGACTACAATGAGCAGTTCTTC
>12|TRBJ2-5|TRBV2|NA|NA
CASSEFQETQYF
TGTGCCAGCAGTGAGTTTCAAGAGACCCAGTACTTC
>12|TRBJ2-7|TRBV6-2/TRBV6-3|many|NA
CASSFRVDEQYF
TGTGCCAGCAGTTTCCGGGTAGATGAGCAGTACTTC
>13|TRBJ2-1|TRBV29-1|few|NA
CSVALPSSYEQFF
TGCAGCGTGGCCCTCCCCTCCAGCTATGAGCAGTTCTTC
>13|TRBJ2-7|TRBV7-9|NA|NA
CASSLFLGYEQYF
TGTGCCAGCAGCTTATTTCTGGGTTACGAGCAGTACTTC
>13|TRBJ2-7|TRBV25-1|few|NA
CASSELGGGEQYF
TGTGCCAGCAGTGAATTGGGAGGGGGCGAGCAGTACTTC
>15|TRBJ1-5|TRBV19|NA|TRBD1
CASSIGTASNQPQHF
TGTGCCAGTAGTATCGGGACAGCCAGCAATCAGCCCCAGCATTTT
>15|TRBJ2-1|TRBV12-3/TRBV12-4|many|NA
CASSSSASSYNEQFF
TGTGCCAGCAGTTCTAGCGCTAGCTCCTACAATGAGCAGTTCTTC
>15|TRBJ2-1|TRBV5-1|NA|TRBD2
CASSPGTSGSHEQFF
TGCGCCAGCAGCCCCGGGACTAGCGGGAGCCATGAGCAGTTCTTC
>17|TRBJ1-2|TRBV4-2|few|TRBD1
CASSQAPGQVSNYGYTF
TGTGCCAGCAGCCAGGCCCCGGGACAGGTTTCTAACTATGGCTACACCTTC
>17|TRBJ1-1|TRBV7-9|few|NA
CASSLAWGPSPNTEAFF
TGTGCCAGCAGTCTAGCCTGGGGACCGTCCCCGAACACTGAAGCTTTCTTT
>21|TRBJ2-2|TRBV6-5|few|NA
CASSLQAPGHDLRAETGELFF
TGTGCCAGCAGTCTACAAGCTCCGGGACACGACCTTCGGGCGGAGACCGGGGAGCTGTTTTTT
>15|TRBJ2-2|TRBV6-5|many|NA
CASSKQGLWTGELFF
TGTGCCAGCAGTAAACAGGGACTCTGGACCGGGGAGCTGTTTTTT
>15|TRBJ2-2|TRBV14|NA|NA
CASSQVAYNTGELFF
TGTGCCAGCAGCCAAGTGGCGTATAACACCGGGGAGCTGTTTTTT
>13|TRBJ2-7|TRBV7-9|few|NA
CASSPGPRGEQYF
TGTGCCAGCAGCCCCGGACCCAGGGGAGAGCAGTACTTC
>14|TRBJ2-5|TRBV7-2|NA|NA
CASSPLMTWETQYF
TGTGCCAGCTCCCCACTGATGACTTGGGAGACCCAGTACTTC
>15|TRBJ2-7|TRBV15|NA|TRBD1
CATSRGGQGDYEQYF
TGTGCCACCAGCAGAGGAGGACAGGGGGATTACGAGCAGTACTTC
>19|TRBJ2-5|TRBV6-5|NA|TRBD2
CASSYSERDLLEYRETQYF
TGTGCCAGCAGTTACTCGGAGCGGGACCTCCTCGAGTATCGCGAGACCCAGTACTTC
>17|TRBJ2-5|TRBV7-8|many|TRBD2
CASSAGTSGELQETQYF
TGTGCCAGCAGCGCCGGGACTAGCGGGGAATTACAAGAGACCCAGTACTTC
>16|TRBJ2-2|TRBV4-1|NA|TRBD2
CASSPRVAGDTGELFF
TGCGCCAGCAGCCCCCGGGTAGCGGGGGACACCGGGGAGCTGTTTTTT
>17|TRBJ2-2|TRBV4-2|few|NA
CASSPRGRGPNTGELFF
TGTGCCAGCAGCCCCAGGGGGCGGGGGCCGAACACCGGGGAGCTGTTTTTT
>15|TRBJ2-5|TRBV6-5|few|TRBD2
CASSHGTSGRETQYF
TGTGCCAGCAGTCATGGGACTAGCGGGAGAGAGACCCAGTACTTC
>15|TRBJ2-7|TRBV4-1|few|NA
CASSQEPVTSGEQYF
TGCGCCAGCAGCCAAGAGCCCGTGACATCGGGGGAGCAGTACTTC